The 4 T cell receptor beta chains given below trace back to one sample, sequenced in a study of T and B cells in COVID-19 patients. BIOMED2 TRB-A/B primer pools were used in multiplex TRB PCR. MiXCR, applied by TCRdb to the multiplex PCR reads, yields one record per CDR3 protein. The sample carries more than 9,500 distinct CDR3 sequences, nearly 30% recorded once. TRB was amplified from approximately 250-480 ng of blood genomic DNA. The sample consisted of blood. The receptors were sampled from a human donor who had recovered from COVID-19.

In this sample, this clonotype is medium-sized. The CDR3 DNA reads TGTGCCAGTAGTTCGACAGGGAACTCCTACGAGCAGTACTTC. This translates into CASSSTGNSYEQYF. The V gene is TRBV19, the J gene TRBJ2-7; TRBD1 matches at 7 bases. Germline V gives CDR1 LNHDA, CDR2 SQIVND (reference sequence). V shed 5 bases and J 0 bases; nucleotides not matched to a gene: 4. CDR3 size: 14 residues.

Notes on this clonotype: A much larger clone differs from this one at a single base, so this may be a read error. The J gene is TRBJ2-5, the V gene TRBV7-9, with D possibly matching TRBD2 (5 bases). V dropped 6 bases and J dropped 6 bases, with 17 bases sitting between them. Per germline, CDR1 SEHNR and CDR2 FQNEAQ (reference sequence). The CDR3 sequence is 14 residues long. The CDR3 DNA reads TGTGCCAGCAGTTACGGAGGTCGTCAAAAGACCCAGTACTTC. Encoded protein: CASSYGGRQKTQYF.

This clonotype is medium-sized by share. The rearrangement joins TRBV27 to TRBJ2-1, with TRBD1 as a possible D gene (5 bases). The CDR3 has 16 amino acids. Trimming cost V 3 bases and J 7 bases, with 19 bases left between them. Germline V gene sequence: CDR1 MNHEY, CDR2 SMNVEV (reference sequence). In nucleotides, the CDR3 is TGTGCCAGCAGTTTCCCCGGGTTAGGCCCAGGGAATGAGCAGTTCTTC. Translating gives CASSFPGLGPGNEQFF.

By sample share, this clonotype is medium-sized (0.01 to 0.1%). The chain carries TRBV18 and TRBJ2-2; the match to TRBD1 covers 8 bases. Germline V gene data show CDR1 as KGHSH and CDR2 as LQKENI. The CDR3 loop spans 16 amino acids. J was trimmed by 2 bases and V by 0 bases; bases with no gene match: 2. The CDR3 is CASSPPGQGNTGELFF. The CDR3 DNA is TGTGCCAGCTCACCACCCGGACAGGGTAACACCGGGGAGCTGTTTTTT.